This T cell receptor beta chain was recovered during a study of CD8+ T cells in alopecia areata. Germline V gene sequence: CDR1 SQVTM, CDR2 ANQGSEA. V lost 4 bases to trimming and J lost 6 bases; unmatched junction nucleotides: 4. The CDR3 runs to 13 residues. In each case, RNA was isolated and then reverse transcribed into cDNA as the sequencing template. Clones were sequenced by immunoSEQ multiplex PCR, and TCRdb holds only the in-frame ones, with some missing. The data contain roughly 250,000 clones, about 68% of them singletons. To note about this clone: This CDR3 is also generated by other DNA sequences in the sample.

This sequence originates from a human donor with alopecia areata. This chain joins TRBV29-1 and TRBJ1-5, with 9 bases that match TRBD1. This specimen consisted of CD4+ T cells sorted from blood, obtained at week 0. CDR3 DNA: TGCAGCGTTGTGGACAGGGGAGGTCAGCCCCAGCATTTT. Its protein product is CSVVDRGGQPQHF. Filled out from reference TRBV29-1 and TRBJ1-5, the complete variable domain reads SAVISQKPSRDICQRGTSLTIQCQVDSQVTMMFWYRQQPGQSLTLIATANQGSEATYESGFVIDKFPISRPNLTFSTLTVSNMSPEDSSIYLCSVVDRGGQPQHFGDGTRLSIL.